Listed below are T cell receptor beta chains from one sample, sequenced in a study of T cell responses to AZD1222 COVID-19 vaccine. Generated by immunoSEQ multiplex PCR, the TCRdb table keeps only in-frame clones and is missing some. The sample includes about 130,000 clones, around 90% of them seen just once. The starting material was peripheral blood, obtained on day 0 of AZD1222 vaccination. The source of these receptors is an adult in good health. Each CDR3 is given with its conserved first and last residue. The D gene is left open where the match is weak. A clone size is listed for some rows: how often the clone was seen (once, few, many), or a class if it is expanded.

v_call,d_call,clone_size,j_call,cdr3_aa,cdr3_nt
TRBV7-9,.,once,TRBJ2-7,CASSFQGYEQYF,TGTGCCAGCAGCTTCCAGGGCTACGAGCAGTACTTC
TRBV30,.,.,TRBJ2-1,CAWSVWNYNEQFF,TGTGCCTGGAGTGTGTGGAATTACAATGAGCAGTTCTTC
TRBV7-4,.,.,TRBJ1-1,CASSCDYRTPYTEAFF,TGTGCCAGCAGCTGCGATTACAGGACGCCTTACACTGAAGCTTTCTTT
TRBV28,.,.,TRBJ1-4,CASRPVGEKLFF,TGTGCCAGCCGTCCGGTGGGTGAAAAACTGTTTTTT
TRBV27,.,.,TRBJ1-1,CASSLAGEWNTEAFF,TGTGCCAGCAGTTTGGCCGGGGAGTGGAACACTGAAGCTTTCTTT
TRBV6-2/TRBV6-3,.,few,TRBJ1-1,CASSYRALGMNTEAFF,TGTGCCAGCAGTTACCGCGCCTTGGGGATGAACACTGAAGCTTTCTTT
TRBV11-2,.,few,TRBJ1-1,CASSSQRIEAFF,TGTGCCAGCAGCTCTCAGAGAATTGAAGCTTTCTTT
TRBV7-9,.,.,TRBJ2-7,CASSLDTAREQYF,TGTGCCAGCAGCTTAGACACAGCCCGCGAGCAGTACTTC
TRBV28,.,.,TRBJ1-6,CASSSRFPLHF,TGTGCCAGCAGTTCCCGATTCCCCCTCCACTTT
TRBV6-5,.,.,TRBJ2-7,CASSYSFTAYEQYF,TGTGCCAGCAGTTACTCGTTTACAGCATACGAGCAGTACTTC
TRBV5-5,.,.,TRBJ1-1,CASSPRVNSEAFF,TGTGCCAGCAGCCCCCGTGTGAACTCTGAAGCTTTCTTT
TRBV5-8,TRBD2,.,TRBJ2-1,CASSPWVTSGTSSYNEQFF,TGTGCCAGCAGCCCGTGGGTGACTAGCGGGACGAGCTCCTACAATGAGCAGTTCTTC
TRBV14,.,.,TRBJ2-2,CASSRVPVANTGELFF,TGTGCCAGCAGCCGGGTTCCAGTCGCGAACACCGGGGAGCTGTTTTTT
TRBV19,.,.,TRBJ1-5,CASSFRGRQPQHF,TGTGCCAGTAGCTTCAGGGGACGTCAGCCCCAGCATTTT
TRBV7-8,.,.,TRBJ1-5,CASSFGRGPSNQPQHF,TGTGCCAGCAGCTTTGGTAGGGGACCTAGCAATCAGCCCCAGCATTTT
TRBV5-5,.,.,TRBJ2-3,CASSLYTDTQYF,TGTGCCAGCAGCTTGTACACAGATACGCAGTATTTT
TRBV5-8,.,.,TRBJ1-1,CASSPGDLNTEAFF,TGTGCCAGCAGCCCGGGGGACTTGAACACTGAAGCTTTCTTT
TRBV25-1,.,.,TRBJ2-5,CASSAHPGGETQYF,TGTGCCAGCAGTGCCCACCCAGGGGGGGAGACCCAGTACTTC
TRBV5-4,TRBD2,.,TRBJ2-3,CASSFLTGGAITDTQYF,TGTGCCAGCAGCTTCCTCACCGGGGGGGCCATCACAGATACGCAGTATTTT
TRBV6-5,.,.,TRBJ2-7,CASSSKRVKGGEQYF,TGTGCCAGCAGTTCGAAGAGGGTAAAAGGTGGGGAGCAGTACTTC
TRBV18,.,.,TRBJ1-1,CASSPIGGTEAFF,TGTGCCAGCTCACCCATCGGGGGCACTGAAGCTTTCTTT
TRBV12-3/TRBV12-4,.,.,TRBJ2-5,CASSFGRQETQYF,TGTGCCAGCAGTTTTGGTAGACAAGAGACCCAGTACTTC
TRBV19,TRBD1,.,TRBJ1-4,CASSIDRGDSGKLFF,TGTGCCAGTAGTATAGATCGAGGGGACAGCGGAAAACTGTTTTTT
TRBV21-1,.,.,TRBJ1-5,CASSKVYPQGPWDQPQHF,TGTGCCAGCAGCAAAGTTTATCCACAGGGTCCCTGGGATCAGCCCCAGCATTTT
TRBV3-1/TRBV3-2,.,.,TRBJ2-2,CASSHPSAGLPNTGELFF,TGTGCCAGCAGCCACCCAAGTGCGGGACTCCCTAACACCGGGGAGCTGTTTTTT
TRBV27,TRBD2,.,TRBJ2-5,CASSLWTSGKETQYF,TGTGCCAGCAGTTTATGGACTAGCGGAAAAGAGACCCAGTACTTC
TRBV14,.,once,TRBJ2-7,CASSQVKGYEQYF,TGTGCCAGCAGCCAAGTAAAGGGCTACGAGCAGTACTTC
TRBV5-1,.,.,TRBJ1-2,CASSLAAETYGYTF,TGCGCCAGCAGCTTGGCGGCGGAGACTTATGGCTACACCTTC
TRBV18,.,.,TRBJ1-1,CASSPTVWGTEAFF,TGTGCCAGCTCACCTACGGTATGGGGCACTGAAGCTTTCTTT
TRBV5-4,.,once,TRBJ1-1,CASSLDGTQAFF,TGTGCCAGCAGCTTGGACGGGACTCAAGCTTTCTTT
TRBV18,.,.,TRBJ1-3,CASANDIHLSGNTIYF,TGTGCCAGCGCAAACGATATACACCTCTCTGGAAACACCATATATTTT
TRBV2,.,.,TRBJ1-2,CASSAGTSYGYTF,TGTGCCAGCAGTGCCGGGACCTCCTATGGCTACACCTTC
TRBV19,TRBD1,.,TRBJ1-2,CASSIWDRGRRDGYTF,TGTGCCAGTAGTATTTGGGACAGGGGGCGCAGGGACGGCTACACCTTC
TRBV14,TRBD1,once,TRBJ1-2,CASSRDRYPYGYTF,TGTGCCAGCAGCCGGGACAGATACCCGTATGGCTACACCTTC
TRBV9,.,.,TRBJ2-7,CASSVGSVWGYEQYF,TGTGCCAGCAGCGTAGGGTCGGTCTGGGGATACGAGCAGTACTTC
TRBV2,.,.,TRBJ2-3,CASSAQTPTDTQYF,TGTGCCAGCAGTGCCCAGACTCCCACAGATACGCAGTATTTT
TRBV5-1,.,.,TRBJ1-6,CASSRVGNSPLHF,TGCGCCAGCAGCCGGGTGGGGAATTCACCCCTCCACTTT
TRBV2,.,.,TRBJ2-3,CASLGQANTDTQYF,TGTGCCAGCCTGGGGCAGGCGAACACAGATACGCAGTATTTT
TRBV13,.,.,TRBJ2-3,CASSLARTDTQYF,TGTGCCAGCAGCTTAGCCCGAACAGATACGCAGTATTTT
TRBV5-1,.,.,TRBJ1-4,CASSLGGATNEKLFF,TGCGCCAGCAGCTTGGGAGGGGCAACTAATGAAAAACTGTTTTTT
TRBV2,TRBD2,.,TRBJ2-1,CASERYRPGLAVNEQFF,TGTGCCAGCGAACGATACAGACCGGGACTAGCGGTTAATGAGCAGTTCTTC
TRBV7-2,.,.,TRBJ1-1,CASSFQTENTEAFF,TGTGCCAGCAGCTTTCAGACAGAGAACACTGAAGCTTTCTTT
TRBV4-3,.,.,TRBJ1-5,CASSQDLGQPQHF,TGCGCCAGCAGCCAAGATCTAGGTCAGCCCCAGCATTTT
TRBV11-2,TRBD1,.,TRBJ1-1,CASSSSGGIAFF,TGTGCCAGCAGCTCCTCAGGGGGCATAGCTTTCTTT
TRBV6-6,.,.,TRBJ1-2,CASKAGNYGYTF,TGTGCCAGCAAGGCAGGGAACTATGGCTACACCTTC
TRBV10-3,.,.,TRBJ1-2,CAISDQKTAYGYTF,TGTGCCATCAGTGACCAAAAGACAGCTTATGGCTACACCTTC
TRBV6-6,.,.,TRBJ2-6,CASRRPGPGSSGANVLTF,TGTGCCAGCAGGCGACCGGGCCCGGGGAGCTCTGGGGCCAACGTCCTGACTTTC
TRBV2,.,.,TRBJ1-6,CASNVRVGNSPLHF,TGTGCCAGCAATGTCAGGGTAGGCAATTCACCCCTCCACTTT
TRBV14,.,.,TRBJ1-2,CASSQDGQAGYTF,TGTGCCAGCAGTCAGGACGGTCAAGCCGGCTACACCTTC
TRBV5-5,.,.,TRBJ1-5,CASSLAANQPQHF,TGTGCCAGCAGCTTGGCTGCTAATCAGCCCCAGCATTTT
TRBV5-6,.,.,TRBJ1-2,CASSSTDGPFGYTF,TGTGCCAGCAGCTCAACGGACGGACCTTTTGGCTACACCTTC
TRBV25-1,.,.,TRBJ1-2,CASSELNRDYGYTF,TGTGCCAGCAGTGAATTGAATAGGGACTATGGCTACACCTTC